This T cell receptor beta chain comes out of a study of blood T cell repertoires in COVID-19. Looking at the study overall: Italy, Spain and the United States were the sources of the convalescent and acute COVID-19 samples. Sample material is recorded as cDNA or gDNA derived from T cells, B-cell-depleted T cells, or PBMCs.

This clone came up once. In the source study's methods: Reference gene primer amplification yielded estimated nucleated cell counts. Some clones are missing from TCRdb's copy, which holds only in-frame ones; the method was immunoSEQ multiplex PCR. The DNA was the basis for D and trimming; V, J and clone size are from that table. The table lists some 150,000 clones, about 83% of them singletons. Trimming removed 0 bases at V and 1 base at J, with 6 bases between. CDR1 and CDR2 (germline): SSHAT, FNYEAQ (reference sequence). The CDR3 covers 15 residues. The clonotype originates from a woman aged 40 to 50 with acute or convalescent COVID-19. The J gene is TRBJ1-4, the V gene TRBV7-7, with unresolved D. The sample consisted of peripheral blood. CDR3 sequence: CASSLAAGTNEKLFF. CDR3 sequence (DNA): TGTGCCAGCAGCTTAGCGGCTGGAACTAATGAAAAACTGTTTTTT.